Given below is one TCR beta chain in context. Germline V lookup: CDR1 LNHNV, CDR2 YYDKDF (reference sequence). The CDR3 is 15 amino acids. V was trimmed by 0 bases and J by 7 bases, leaving 12 bases between them. This sample was included in a study of blood T cell repertoires in COVID-19. About the study: The cDNA or gDNA used as material had been derived from T cells, B-cell-depleted T cells, or PBMCs.

Here immunoSEQ multiplex PCR was the method, and the copy in TCRdb shows in-frame clones only, minus some. Of about 240,000 clones in the sample, about 85% are singletons; the top ten hold just over 7%. The sequencing sample was made of peripheral blood. J is TRBJ2-2 and V is TRBV15; weak D call: TRBD2 (6 bases). The sequence came from a man in his 60s who had recovered from COVID-19. The CDR3 loop reads CATSRDRRGGGELFF. The CDR3 nucleotides are TGTGCCACCAGCAGAGATAGGAGGGGTGGCGGGGAGCTGTTTTTT.